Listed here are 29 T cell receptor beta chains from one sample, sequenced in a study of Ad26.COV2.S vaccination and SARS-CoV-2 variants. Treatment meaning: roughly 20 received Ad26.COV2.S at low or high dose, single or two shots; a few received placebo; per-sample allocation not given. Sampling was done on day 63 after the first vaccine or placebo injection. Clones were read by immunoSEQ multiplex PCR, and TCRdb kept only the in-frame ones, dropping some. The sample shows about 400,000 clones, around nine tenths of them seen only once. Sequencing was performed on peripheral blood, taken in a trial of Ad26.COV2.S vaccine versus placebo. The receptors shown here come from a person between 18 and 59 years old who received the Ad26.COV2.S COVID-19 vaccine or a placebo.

In DNA form, the CDR3 reads TGTGCCAGCAGCTTAGACCCGGCCGGGAGCAAATACGAGCAGTACTTC. Residues: CASSLDPAGSKYEQYF. This rearrangement joins TRBV11-2 to TRBJ2-7, with a possible D match to TRBD2 (6 bases). The ends were cut back, 0 bases at V and 4 bases at J, with 16 bases in the middle. Germline V CDR1 and CDR2: SGHAT, FQNNGV. This CDR3 is 16 amino acids long. The full variable domain, rest sourced from reference TRBV11-2 and TRBJ2-7, is EAGVAQSPRYKIIEKRQSVAFWCNPISGHATLYWYQQILGQGPKLLIQFQNNGVVDDSQLPKDRFSAERLKGVDSTLKIQPAKLEDSAVYLCASSLDPAGSKYEQYFGPGTRLTVT.

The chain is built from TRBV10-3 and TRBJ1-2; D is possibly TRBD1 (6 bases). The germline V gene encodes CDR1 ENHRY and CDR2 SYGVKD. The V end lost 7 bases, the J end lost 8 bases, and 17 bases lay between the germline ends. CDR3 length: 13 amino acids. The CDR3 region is CAINGGLEDGYTF. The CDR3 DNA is TGTGCCATCAACGGGGGGCTGGAGGACGGCTACACCTTC.

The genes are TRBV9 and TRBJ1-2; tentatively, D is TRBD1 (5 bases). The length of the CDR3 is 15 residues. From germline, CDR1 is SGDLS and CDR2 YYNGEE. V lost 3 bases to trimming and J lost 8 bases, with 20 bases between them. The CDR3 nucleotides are TGTGCCAGCAGCGCCCAACCAGCTGGGGCGAGCGGCTACACCTTC. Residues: CASSAQPAGASGYTF.

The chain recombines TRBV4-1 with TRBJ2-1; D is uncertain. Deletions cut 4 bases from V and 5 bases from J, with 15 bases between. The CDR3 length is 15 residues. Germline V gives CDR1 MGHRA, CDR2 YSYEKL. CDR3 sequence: CASSPQKNKDNEQFF. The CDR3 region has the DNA TGCGCCAGCAGCCCCCAAAAGAACAAAGACAATGAGCAGTTCTTC.

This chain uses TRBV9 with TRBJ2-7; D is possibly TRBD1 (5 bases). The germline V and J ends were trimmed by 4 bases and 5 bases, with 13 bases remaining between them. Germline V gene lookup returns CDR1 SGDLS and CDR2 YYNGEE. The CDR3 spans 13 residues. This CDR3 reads CASSTSQGHEQYF. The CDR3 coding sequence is TGTGCCAGCAGCACAAGCCAGGGTCACGAGCAGTACTTC.

The CDR3 here is CASSQAGLTGELFF. In nucleotides, the CDR3 is TGCGCCAGCAGCCAAGCGGGATTAACCGGGGAGCTGTTTTTT. The chain employs TRBV4-3 and TRBJ2-2, with a tentative D call TRBD2 (5 bases). Trimming took off 1 base at V and 5 bases at J, with 8 bases between the two ends. There are 14 residues in the CDR3. CDR1 is LGHNA and CDR2 is YSLEER in the germline V gene.

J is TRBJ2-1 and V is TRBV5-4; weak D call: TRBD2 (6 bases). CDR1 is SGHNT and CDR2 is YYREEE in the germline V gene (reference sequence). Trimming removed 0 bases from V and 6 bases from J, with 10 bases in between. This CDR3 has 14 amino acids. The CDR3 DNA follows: TGTGCCAGCAGCTTGGCTCAGGGAGGCAATGAGCAGTTCTTC. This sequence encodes CASSLAQGGNEQFF.

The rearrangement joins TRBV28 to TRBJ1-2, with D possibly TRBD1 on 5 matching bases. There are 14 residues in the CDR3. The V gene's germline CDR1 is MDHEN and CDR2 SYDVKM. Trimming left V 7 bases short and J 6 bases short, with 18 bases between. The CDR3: CASTLGGATDGYTF. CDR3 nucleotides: TGTGCCAGCACTCTGGGAGGGGCCACGGATGGCTACACCTTC.

The CDR3 DNA reads as TGTGCCAGCAGCCAAGAGAAAGCGGCCGAGCAGTTCTTC. Translated: CASSQEKAAEQFF. The V and J genes are TRBV4-2 and TRBJ2-1; weak D call: TRBD2 (5 bases). The CDR3 runs 13 residues. With 0 bases removed from V and 10 bases from J, the gap between germline ends came to 10 bases. Germline lookup yields CDR1 LGHNA and CDR2 YNFKEQ.

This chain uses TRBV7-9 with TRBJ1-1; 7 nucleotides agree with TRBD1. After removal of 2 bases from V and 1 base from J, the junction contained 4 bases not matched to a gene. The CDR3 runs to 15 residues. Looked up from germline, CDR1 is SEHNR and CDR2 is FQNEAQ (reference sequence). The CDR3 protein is CASSLLDRANTEAFF. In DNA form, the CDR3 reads TGTGCCAGCAGCTTACTCGACAGGGCGAACACTGAAGCTTTCTTT.

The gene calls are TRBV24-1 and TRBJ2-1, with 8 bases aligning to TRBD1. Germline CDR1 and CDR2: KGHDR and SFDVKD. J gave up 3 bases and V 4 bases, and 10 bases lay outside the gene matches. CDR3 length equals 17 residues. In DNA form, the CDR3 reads TGTGCCACCAGTGAAGGCGACAGGGGAGGATACTACAATGAGCAGTTCTTC. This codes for CATSEGDRGGYYNEQFF.

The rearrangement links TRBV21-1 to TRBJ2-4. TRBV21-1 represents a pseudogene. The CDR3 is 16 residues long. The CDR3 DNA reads TGTGCCAGCAGCAAAAGGACGGTGCTAGCCAAAAACATTCAGTACTTC. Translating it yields CASSKRTVLAKNIQYF.

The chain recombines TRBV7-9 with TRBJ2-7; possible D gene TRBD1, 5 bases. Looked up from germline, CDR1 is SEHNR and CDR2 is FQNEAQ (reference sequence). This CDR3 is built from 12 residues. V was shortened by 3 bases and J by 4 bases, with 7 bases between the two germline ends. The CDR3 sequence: CASSLTAYEQYF. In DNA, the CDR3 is TGTGCCAGCAGCTTGACAGCATACGAGCAGTACTTC.

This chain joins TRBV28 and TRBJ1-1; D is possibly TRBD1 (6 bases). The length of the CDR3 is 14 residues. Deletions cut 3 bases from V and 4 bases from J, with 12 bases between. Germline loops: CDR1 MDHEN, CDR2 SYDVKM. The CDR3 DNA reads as TGTGCCAGCAGTTTCAGGGGCGAGGTCACTGAAGCTTTCTTT. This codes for CASSFRGEVTEAFF.

CDR3 nucleotide sequence: TGCGCCAGCAGCCTTGACAGGAGCTCCTACGAGCAGTACTTC. This gives the protein CASSLDRSSYEQYF. This chain uses TRBV5-1 with TRBJ2-7; maybe TRBD1 (6 bases). CDR1 is SGHRS, CDR2 YFSETQ, per germline. Trimming pared 4 bases from V and 0 bases from J, leaving 11 bases between. The CDR3 has 14 residues.

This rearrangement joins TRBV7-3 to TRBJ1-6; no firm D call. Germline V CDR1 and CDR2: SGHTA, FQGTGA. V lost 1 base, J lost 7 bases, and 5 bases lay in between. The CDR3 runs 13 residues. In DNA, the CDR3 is TGTGCCAGCAGCTTAAGCGGGAATTCACCCCTCCACTTT. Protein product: CASSLSGNSPLHF.

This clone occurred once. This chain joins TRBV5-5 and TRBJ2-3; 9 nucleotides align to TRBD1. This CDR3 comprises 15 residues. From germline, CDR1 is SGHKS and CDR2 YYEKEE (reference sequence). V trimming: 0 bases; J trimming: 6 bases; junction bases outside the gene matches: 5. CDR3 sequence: CASSLEGQGSDTQYF. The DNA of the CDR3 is TGTGCCAGCAGCTTGGAGGGACAGGGCTCCGATACGCAGTATTTT.

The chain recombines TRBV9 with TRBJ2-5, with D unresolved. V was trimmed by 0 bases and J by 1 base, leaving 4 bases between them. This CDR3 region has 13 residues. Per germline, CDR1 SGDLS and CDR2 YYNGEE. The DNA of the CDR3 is TGTGCCAGCAGCGTAGTGGGCCAAGAGACCCAGTACTTC. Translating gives CASSVVGQETQYF.

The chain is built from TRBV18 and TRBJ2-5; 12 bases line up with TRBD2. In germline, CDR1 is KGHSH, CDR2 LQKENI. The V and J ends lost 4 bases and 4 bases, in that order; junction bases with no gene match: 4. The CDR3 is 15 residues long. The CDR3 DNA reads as TGTGCCAGCTCACTACTAGCGGGAGGAGGAGAGACCCAGTACTTC. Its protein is CASSLLAGGGETQYF.

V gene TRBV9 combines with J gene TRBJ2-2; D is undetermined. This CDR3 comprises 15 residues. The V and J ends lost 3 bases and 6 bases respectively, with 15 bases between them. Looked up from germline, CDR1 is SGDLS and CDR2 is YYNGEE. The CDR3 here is CASSASSSSAGELFF. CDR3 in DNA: TGTGCCAGCAGCGCCTCGAGTTCGTCGGCCGGGGAGCTGTTTTTT.

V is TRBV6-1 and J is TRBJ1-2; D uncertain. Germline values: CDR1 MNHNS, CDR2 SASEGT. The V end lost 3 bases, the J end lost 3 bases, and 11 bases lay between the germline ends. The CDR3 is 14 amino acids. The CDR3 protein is CASSDVGGDYGYTF. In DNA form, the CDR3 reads TGTGCCAGCAGTGATGTTGGCGGAGACTATGGCTACACCTTC.

The chain's CDR3 is CASKGPPQASRSADTQYF. Here the CDR3 DNA reads TGCGCCAGCAAGGGCCCCCCACAGGCTAGCCGGTCGGCAGATACGCAGTATTTT. The chain is built from TRBV5-1 and TRBJ2-3, with D perhaps being TRBD1 or TRBD2 (5 bases each). The CDR3 is made up of 18 amino acids. V dropped 6 bases and J dropped 4 bases, with 27 bases sitting between them. Germline V gene sequence: CDR1 SGHRS, CDR2 YFSETQ. Complete variable domain (other parts from reference TRBV5-1 and TRBJ2-3): KAGVTQTPRYLIKTRGQQVTLSCSPISGHRSVSWYQQTPGQGLQFLFEYFSETQRNKGNFPGRFSGRQFSNSRSEMNVSTLELGDSALYLCASKGPPQASRSADTQYFGPGTRLTVL.

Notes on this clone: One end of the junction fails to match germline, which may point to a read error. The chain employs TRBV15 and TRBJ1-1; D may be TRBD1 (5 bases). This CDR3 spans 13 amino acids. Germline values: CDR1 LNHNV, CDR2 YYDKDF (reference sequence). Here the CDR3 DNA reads TGTGCCACCAGCAGAGAGGCGGGGAGGGGCCTGGGATTT. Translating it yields CATSREAGRGLGF.

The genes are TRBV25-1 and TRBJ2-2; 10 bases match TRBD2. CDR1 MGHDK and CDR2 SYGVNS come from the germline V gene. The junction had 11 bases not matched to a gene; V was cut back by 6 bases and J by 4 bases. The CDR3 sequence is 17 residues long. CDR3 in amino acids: CASRAFLAGEGTGELFF. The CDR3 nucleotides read TGTGCCAGCAGGGCTTTTCTAGCGGGAGAGGGCACCGGGGAGCTGTTTTTT.

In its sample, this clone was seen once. The CDR3 reads CASSLLRQGGYEQYF. CDR3 DNA sequence: TGCGCCAGCAGCTTGCTCCGGCAGGGTGGGTACGAGCAGTACTTC. J is TRBJ2-7 and V is TRBV5-1, with D perhaps TRBD1 (5 bases). This CDR3 is built from 15 residues. Trimming removed 1 base at V and 4 bases at J, with 15 bases between. The V gene's germline CDR1 is SGHRS and CDR2 YFSETQ.

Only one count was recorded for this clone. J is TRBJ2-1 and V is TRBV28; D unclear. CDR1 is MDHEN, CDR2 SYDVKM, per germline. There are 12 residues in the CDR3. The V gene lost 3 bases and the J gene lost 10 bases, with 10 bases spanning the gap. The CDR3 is CASSLPPAEQFF. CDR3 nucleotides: TGTGCCAGCAGTTTGCCGCCCGCGGAGCAGTTCTTC.

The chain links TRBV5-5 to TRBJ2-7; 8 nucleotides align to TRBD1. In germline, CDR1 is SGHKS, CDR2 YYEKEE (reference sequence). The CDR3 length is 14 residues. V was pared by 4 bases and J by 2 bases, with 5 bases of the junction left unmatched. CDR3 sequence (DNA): TGTGCCAGCAGCAGGGACAGGAACCCCTACGAGCAGTACTTC. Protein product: CASSRDRNPYEQYF. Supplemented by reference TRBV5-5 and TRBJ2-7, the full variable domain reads DAGVTQSPTHLIKTRGQQVTLRCSPISGHKSVSWYQQVLGQGPQFIFQYYEKEERGRGNFPDRFSARQFPNYSSELNVNALLLGDSALYLCASSRDRNPYEQYFGPGTRLTVT.

The CDR3 region is CASNRDGRHYGYTF. The CDR3 coding sequence is TGTGCCAGCAACCGGGACGGACGACACTATGGCTACACCTTC. The genes are TRBV27 and TRBJ1-2, with D possibly TRBD1 on 5 matching bases. CDR3 size: 14 residues. The V gene lost 7 bases and the J gene lost 3 bases, with 15 bases spanning the gap. Germline CDR1 and CDR2: MNHEY and SMNVEV (reference sequence).

CDR3 bases: TGTGCCAGCAGTTTTGCCAGCGGGAGATCAGATACGCAGTATTTT. This sequence encodes CASSFASGRSDTQYF. This chain uses TRBV27 with TRBJ2-3; 8 nucleotides align to TRBD2. The ends lost 3 bases at V and 4 bases at J; junction bases unmatched: 6. The CDR3 length is 15 residues. Germline loops: CDR1 MNHEY, CDR2 SMNVEV (reference sequence).